Listed here is a single T cell receptor beta chain. Antigen unknown. Survey level was the resolution at which the v3.0 immunoSEQ assay ran. Each sample had sequencing targeting about 35,000-50,000 T-cell genomes. Sequencing was performed with immunoSEQ multiplex PCR; in TCRdb, only in-frame clones are kept and a portion is missing. The sample includes tens of thousands of clones, around 97% of them seen just once. The data originate from a study of long-term antiretroviral therapy in people with HIV. Study results and caveats: An increase in diversity followed ART, yet levels stayed below transplant donor controls. HIV repertoires spanned narrower CDR3 length ranges than controls.

CDR1 is SQVTM, CDR2 ANQGSEA, per germline. The trim removed 6 bases at V and 4 bases at J, leaving 3 bases unmatched. CDR3 length: 12 residues. The United States was where all participants with HIV were treated. Sample: unsorted PBMCs, taken 6.9 years after starting antiretroviral therapy. V and J are TRBV29-1 and TRBJ2-7; 10 positions match TRBD1. The clonotype was recovered from a man aged 30 to 45 with HIV. CDR3 DNA sequence: TGCAGCGTAAGACAGGGGGCTTACGAGCAGTACTTC. It encodes CSVRQGAYEQYF.